This T cell receptor (beta chain) was observed in a study of blood T cell repertoires in COVID-19. Clones were read by immunoSEQ multiplex PCR, and TCRdb kept only the in-frame ones, dropping some. The table records under 300,000 clones, 70% to 90% of them present only once. J was trimmed by 8 bases and V by 0 bases; bases with no gene match: 8. CDR1 and CDR2 from the germline V gene are MNHEY and SMNVEV (reference sequence). This CDR3 is 15 amino acids long. The genes are TRBV27 and TRBJ1-2, with TRBD1 matching over 8 bases. The origin of this receptor is a woman aged 45 to 65 who had recovered from COVID-19. Sequencing was done on a sample of PBMCs or T cells enriched from blood (not recorded which). CDR3 DNA sequence: TGTGCCAGCAGTTTATCGCCAGGGGGCCCGGGAGGCTACACCTTC. It translates to CASSLSPGGPGGYTF.